This T cell receptor beta chain was recorded in a study of early stage breast cancer tumors. The method was immunoSEQ multiplex PCR; TCRdb's version includes in-frame clones alone and lacks a portion of them. The sample carries fewer than 70,000 clones, 60% to 85% recorded once. The CDR3 has 16 residues. Trimming at V came to 0 bases and at J to 9 bases, leaving 10 bases not matched to a gene. Germline lookup yields CDR1 LNHNV and CDR2 YYDKDF (reference sequence). Sequenced: blood. This TCR was recovered from a person aged 30 to 39 with breast cancer. The chain links TRBV15 to TRBJ2-3, with 9 bases that match TRBD1. CDR3 region: CATSRDPIQGAGTQYF. In DNA form, the CDR3 reads TGTGCCACCAGCAGAGATCCAATACAGGGGGCAGGCACGCAGTATTTT.